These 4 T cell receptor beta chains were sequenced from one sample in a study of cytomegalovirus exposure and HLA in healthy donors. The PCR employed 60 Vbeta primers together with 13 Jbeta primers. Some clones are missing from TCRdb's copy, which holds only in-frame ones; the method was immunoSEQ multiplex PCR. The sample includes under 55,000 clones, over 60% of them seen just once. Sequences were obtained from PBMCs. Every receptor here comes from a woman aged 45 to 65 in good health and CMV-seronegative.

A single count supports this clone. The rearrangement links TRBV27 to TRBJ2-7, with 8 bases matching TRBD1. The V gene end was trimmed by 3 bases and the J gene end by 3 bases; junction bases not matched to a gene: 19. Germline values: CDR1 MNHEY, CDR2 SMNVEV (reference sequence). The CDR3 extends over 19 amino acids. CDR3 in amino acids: CASSLNGQGKGVGLYEQYF. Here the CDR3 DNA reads TGTGCCAGCAGTTTGAATGGACAGGGTAAGGGAGTGGGTCTCTACGAGCAGTACTTC.

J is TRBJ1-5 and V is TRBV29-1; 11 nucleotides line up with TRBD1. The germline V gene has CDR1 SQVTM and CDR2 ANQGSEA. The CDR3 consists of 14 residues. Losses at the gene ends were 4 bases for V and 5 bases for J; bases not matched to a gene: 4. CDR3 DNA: TGCAGCGTTGGAGGACAGGGGGCCGATCAGCCCCAGCATTTT. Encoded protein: CSVGGQGADQPQHF.

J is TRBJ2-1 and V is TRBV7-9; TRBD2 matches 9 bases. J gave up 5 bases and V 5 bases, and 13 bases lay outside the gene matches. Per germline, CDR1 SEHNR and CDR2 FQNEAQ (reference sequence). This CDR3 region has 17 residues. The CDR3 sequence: CASSPQQLAGVDNEQFF. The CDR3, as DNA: TGTGCCAGCAGCCCCCAGCAGTTAGCGGGGGTCGACAATGAGCAGTTCTTC.

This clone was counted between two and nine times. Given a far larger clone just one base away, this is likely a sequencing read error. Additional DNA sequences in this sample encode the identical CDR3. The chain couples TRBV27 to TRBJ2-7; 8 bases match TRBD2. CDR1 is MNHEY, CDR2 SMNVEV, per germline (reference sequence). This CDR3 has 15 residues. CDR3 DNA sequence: TGTGCCAGCAGGAAATGGGCGGGGGGACCCTACGACCAGTACTTC. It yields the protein CASRKWAGGPYDQYF.